These T cell receptor beta chains were read from a single sample in a study of blood T cell repertoires in COVID-19. The repertoire was sequenced with immunoSEQ multiplex PCR; TCRdb's copy has only in-frame clones and lacks some. The data contain about 230,000 clones, about 85% of them seen just once; the ten biggest clones take up roughly 12%. Sequencing input: peripheral blood. The receptors come from a woman aged 18-29 years who had recovered from COVID-19. CDR3s include the opening cysteine and the closing phenylalanine or tryptophan. The order of the fields is J gene, V gene, D gene, clone size, CDR3 protein, CDR3 DNA. A D gene is named only where the DNA matches it firmly. Some rows have no size entry. The others give once, few or many, or a class for an expanded clone.

j_gene: TRBJ1-2
v_gene: TRBV18
d_gene: NA
abundance: NA
CDR3aa: CASSPEGANYGYTF
CDR3nt: TGTGCCAGCTCTCCCGAAGGGGCGAACTATGGCTACACCTTC

j_gene: TRBJ2-2
v_gene: TRBV3-1/TRBV3-2
d_gene: NA
abundance: NA
CDR3aa: CASSVEVWPYTGELFF
CDR3nt: TGTGCCAGCAGCGTCGAAGTGTGGCCTTACACCGGGGAGCTGTTTTTT

j_gene: TRBJ1-2
v_gene: TRBV6-5
d_gene: NA
abundance: NA
CDR3aa: CASRSTLNYGYTF
CDR3nt: TGTGCCAGCAGGAGTACCTTAAACTATGGCTACACCTTC

j_gene: TRBJ1-1
v_gene: TRBV19
d_gene: NA
abundance: NA
CDR3aa: CASANTGGQRAFF
CDR3nt: TGTGCCAGTGCTAATACAGGTGGTCAACGGGCTTTCTTT

j_gene: TRBJ1-1
v_gene: TRBV5-1
d_gene: NA
abundance: NA
CDR3aa: CASSLERGLNTEAFF
CDR3nt: TGCGCCAGCAGCTTGGAAAGAGGCTTGAACACTGAAGCTTTCTTT

j_gene: TRBJ2-4
v_gene: TRBV14
d_gene: NA
abundance: NA
CDR3aa: CASSPSWAGGNIQYF
CDR3nt: TGTGCCAGCAGCCCCTCGTGGGCAGGGGGGAACATTCAGTACTTC

j_gene: TRBJ1-1
v_gene: TRBV5-1
d_gene: NA
abundance: NA
CDR3aa: CASSFTGHTEAFF
CDR3nt: TGCGCCAGCAGCTTTACAGGGCATACTGAAGCTTTCTTT

j_gene: TRBJ2-7
v_gene: TRBV4-2
d_gene: TRBD2
abundance: NA
CDR3aa: CASSQDRYQRGLEDEQYF
CDR3nt: TGTGCCAGCAGCCAAGATCGTTACCAGCGGGGGCTTGAAGACGAGCAGTACTTC

j_gene: TRBJ1-4
v_gene: TRBV5-1
d_gene: TRBD1
abundance: NA
CDR3aa: CASSLEGQGGEKLFF
CDR3nt: TGCGCCAGCAGCTTGGAGGGACAGGGGGGTGAAAAACTGTTTTTT

j_gene: TRBJ2-5
v_gene: TRBV5-6
d_gene: NA
abundance: NA
CDR3aa: CASSSYLISSETQYF
CDR3nt: TGTGCCAGCAGCTCCTATCTCATTAGCAGCGAGACCCAGTACTTC

j_gene: TRBJ1-1
v_gene: TRBV6-5
d_gene: TRBD1
abundance: NA
CDR3aa: CASSYFGTGGWTEAFF
CDR3nt: TGTGCCAGCAGTTACTTTGGGACAGGGGGATGGACTGAAGCTTTCTTT

j_gene: TRBJ1-2
v_gene: TRBV6-6
d_gene: NA
abundance: NA
CDR3aa: CASSPQSGGPRRGYTF
CDR3nt: TGTGCCAGCAGTCCTCAATCCGGCGGTCCAAGGCGGGGCTACACCTTC

j_gene: TRBJ2-7
v_gene: TRBV4-2
d_gene: NA
abundance: NA
CDR3aa: CASSQDPADYEQYF
CDR3nt: TGTGCCAGCAGCCAAGATCCAGCGGACTACGAGCAGTACTTC

j_gene: TRBJ2-1
v_gene: TRBV11-2
d_gene: TRBD2
abundance: NA
CDR3aa: CASSLEFGGSSYNEQFF
CDR3nt: TGTGCCAGCAGCTTAGAATTTGGCGGGAGCTCCTACAATGAGCAGTTCTTC

j_gene: TRBJ2-7
v_gene: TRBV5-6
d_gene: TRBD2
abundance: once
CDR3aa: CASSLGLAGVPRGQYF
CDR3nt: TGTGCCAGCAGCTTGGGACTAGCGGGAGTCCCGAGGGGGCAGTACTTC

j_gene: TRBJ1-2
v_gene: TRBV6-5
d_gene: TRBD1
abundance: NA
CDR3aa: CASLVAGGAHVGYTF
CDR3nt: TGTGCCAGCCTAGTGGCAGGGGGCGCACACGTTGGCTACACCTTC

j_gene: TRBJ1-4
v_gene: TRBV5-4
d_gene: NA
abundance: NA
CDR3aa: CASSASVLSNEKLFF
CDR3nt: TGTGCCAGCAGCGCCTCAGTGTTATCTAATGAAAAACTGTTTTTT

j_gene: TRBJ2-1
v_gene: TRBV6-1
d_gene: TRBD2
abundance: NA
CDR3aa: CASSGLLAGDDNEQFF
CDR3nt: TGTGCCAGCAGTGGTTTACTAGCGGGAGACGACAATGAGCAGTTCTTC

j_gene: TRBJ2-1
v_gene: TRBV7-9
d_gene: TRBD2
abundance: NA
CDR3aa: CASSLAGGRLYNEQFF
CDR3nt: TGTGCCAGCAGCCTAGCGGGAGGGCGACTTTACAATGAGCAGTTCTTC

j_gene: TRBJ1-1
v_gene: TRBV30
d_gene: NA
abundance: NA
CDR3aa: CAWIRQPNTEAFF
CDR3nt: TGTGCCTGGATCAGGCAGCCGAACACTGAAGCTTTCTTT

j_gene: TRBJ1-3
v_gene: TRBV18
d_gene: NA
abundance: NA
CDR3aa: CASSPEASGNTIYF
CDR3nt: TGTGCCAGCTCACCTGAGGCCTCTGGAAACACCATATATTTT

j_gene: TRBJ2-3
v_gene: TRBV10-1
d_gene: NA
abundance: NA
CDR3aa: CASSDSGGSDTQYF
CDR3nt: TGCGCCAGCTCTGACAGTGGGGGCTCAGATACGCAGTATTTT